This TCR beta chain was observed in a study of T cells after yellow fever vaccination (dated by TCRdb to 2018 to 2020). General notes on the study: The SMART-Seq v4 Ultra Low Input RNA kit was used to prepare libraries from fractions with low cell numbers. To follow T-cell clones before and after primary and booster YFV17D yellow fever vaccination, bulk TCR alpha and beta repertoires were sequenced over time. Two healthy male donors, one aged 18 to 30 and one aged 30 to 40 years, made up the cohort. Blood samples were taken at several timepoints before and after primary and secondary immunization, and bulk PBMC replicates and cell subsets were isolated. Results and caveats for the whole study, not just this receptor: After the booster, most clones that had expanded after primary vaccination were detected again (approximately 97% of CD4 and more than 80% of CD8), suggesting broad maintenance of memory. Because abundant contaminating clonotypes from the bulk population could be contained in FACS-sorted repertoires, computational filtering was required. The secondary T-cell response was found to be weaker but faster than the primary response, with a peak reached on day 5 rather than on day 15. Because the study included only a couple of donors, the extent to which the findings can be generalized is limited. A small share of clonotypes was detected in both CD4 and CD8 compartments, with the overlap likely arising from convergent recombination.

Looking up the germline V gene yields CDR1 MNHEY and CDR2 SVGAGI. V drops 8 bases and J drops 1 base, leaving 15 bases in between. Inclusive of the bounding cysteine and phenylalanine, the CDR3 is 14 residues long. Left in the record is the CDR3 DNA by itself, 42 bases read in frame from the first base. This specimen's treatment or condition label, per the study, means: live attenuated yellow fever vaccine strain. PBMCs were isolated from peripheral blood using a standard Ficoll-Paque protocol. CD4 and CD8 T-cell fractions were isolated with Dynabeads CD4 and CD8 positive selection kits. TriZol was used to extract RNA from bulk PBMCs, from CD4 and CD8 fractions, and from dextramer-positive and dextramer-negative fractions. Instrument used: Illumina NovaSeq 6000. TCR cDNA was synthesized by 5'RACE template switching, through which a universal primer site and unique molecular identifiers were introduced. cDNA synthesis was primed from both the TCR alpha and TCR beta constant segments. Libraries were amplified in two PCR steps, with sample barcodes and sequencing adapters added in the second step. Sequencing of libraries was performed on Illumina HiSeq 2500 (2x100 bp) or NovaSeq (2x150 bp). For the original study's pipeline: MIGEC handled demultiplexing of reads and collapsing into UMI consensus sequences, while MiXCR performed V(D)J alignment. Using edgeR on replicate PBMC samples, clonotypes were called vaccine-responding if FDR was below 0.01 and the log2 fold change was above 5 up to day 15. Each bulk clonotype was labeled CD4 or CD8 based on which sequenced repertoire, CD4 or CD8, contained the clonotype at higher abundance. The public reads were run again by TCRdb, first through fastp at Q25 and then through MiXCR, and only productive beta chains were kept. Records with the same CDR3 protein are collapsed into one entry carrying the most frequent genes and DNA. The V and J calls and clone size come from TCRdb's table, not from the authors' own analysis. In all, the sample holds about 130,000 distinct CDR3 sequences, and 8.9% of those were seen once. The ten largest clonotypes hold almost 40% of the sample.

Note on this clonotype: What this receptor recognizes is not known. Per-base quality was not reported, and no clone a single base away is much larger than it.

The chain couples TRBV6-5 to TRBJ2-7, and possibly TRBD1, on 6 matching bases. This TCR was sampled from a man aged 18-30 years who received the YFV17D yellow fever vaccine. The material sequenced was CD8+ T cells sorted from PBMCs, taken on the day of the yellow fever booster vaccination. The CDR3 loop reads CASAYVRGSYEQYF. The DNA is TGTGCCAGCGCATACGTCAGGGGTTCCTACGAGCAGTACTTC.